These T cell receptor beta chains were read from a single sample in a study of T cell repertoires in cytomegalovirus infection. No antigen has been identified for these receptors. One entry per CDR3 protein results from TCRdb running MiXCR on the reads. The repertoire has 900,000 to 950,000 distinct CDR3 sequences, roughly a third of them found once; the top ten carry over 10%. The sample in question was cultured CD8+ T cells from PBMCs, obtained from culture after CMV antigen stimulation. The receptor source for this set is a human donor in good health (CMV status not recorded). Some clones in this sample may be carry-over from other donors' samples. Both conserved end residues are part of each CDR3. Fields, in order: J gene, D gene, clone size, V gene, CDR3 DNA, CDR3 protein. D genes are given only for firm matches. Size tells how often a clone was seen (once, few, many) or the class of an expanded clone, and some rows leave it out.

J gene: TRBJ2-2; D gene: TRBD1; clone size: -; V gene: TRBV6-2/TRBV6-3; CDR3 DNA: TGTGCCAGCAGCCGAATACCGGGACAGGGAATCGGGGAGCTGTTTTTT; CDR3 protein: CASSRIPGQGIGELFF
J gene: TRBJ2-5; D gene: TRBD2; clone size: -; V gene: TRBV7-3; CDR3 DNA: TGTGCTAGCAGCTGGACTAGCGGGGCACAAGAGACCCAGTACTTC; CDR3 protein: CASSWTSGAQETQYF
J gene: TRBJ2-2; D gene: -; clone size: few; V gene: TRBV6-5; CDR3 DNA: TGTGCCAGCAGTTACGCGACCCTACACCTTAACACCGGGGAGCTGTTTTTT; CDR3 protein: CASSYATLHLNTGELFF
J gene: TRBJ1-1; D gene: -; clone size: few; V gene: TRBV25-1; CDR3 DNA: TGTGCCAGCAGTGAAGACGAGACACCGAACACTGAAGCTTTCTTT; CDR3 protein: CASSEDETPNTEAFF
J gene: TRBJ2-1; D gene: TRBD2; clone size: -; V gene: TRBV13; CDR3 DNA: TGTGCCAGCAGCCCCGGGACTAGCGGGGGGGCTACTTACAATGAGCAGTTCTTC; CDR3 protein: CASSPGTSGGATYNEQFF
J gene: TRBJ1-1; D gene: TRBD1; clone size: few; V gene: TRBV4-1; CDR3 DNA: TGCGCCAGCAGATTCAGACAGGGAATGAACACTGAAGCTTTCTTT; CDR3 protein: CASRFRQGMNTEAFF
J gene: TRBJ2-3; D gene: TRBD2; clone size: many; V gene: TRBV7-2; CDR3 DNA: TGTGCCAGCAGCTTAGAGGTTATCCGGGGGGTCGGTACAGATACGCAGTATTTT; CDR3 protein: CASSLEVIRGVGTDTQYF
J gene: TRBJ2-3; D gene: TRBD2; clone size: few; V gene: TRBV6-5; CDR3 DNA: TGTGCCAGCAGTCCCCTGGGTAGCGGGGAACCAAGAAACACAGATACGCAGTATTTT; CDR3 protein: CASSPLGSGEPRNTDTQYF
J gene: TRBJ2-2; D gene: TRBD1; clone size: many; V gene: TRBV7-7; CDR3 DNA: TGTGCTAGCAGCCCCGACAGGGCGAACACCGGGGAGCTGTTTTTT; CDR3 protein: CASSPDRANTGELFF
J gene: TRBJ2-5; D gene: TRBD2; clone size: -; V gene: TRBV27; CDR3 DNA: TGTGCCAGCAGTTCTCGGACTAGCGGGGGCCGGGAGACCCAGTACTTC; CDR3 protein: CASSSRTSGGRETQYF